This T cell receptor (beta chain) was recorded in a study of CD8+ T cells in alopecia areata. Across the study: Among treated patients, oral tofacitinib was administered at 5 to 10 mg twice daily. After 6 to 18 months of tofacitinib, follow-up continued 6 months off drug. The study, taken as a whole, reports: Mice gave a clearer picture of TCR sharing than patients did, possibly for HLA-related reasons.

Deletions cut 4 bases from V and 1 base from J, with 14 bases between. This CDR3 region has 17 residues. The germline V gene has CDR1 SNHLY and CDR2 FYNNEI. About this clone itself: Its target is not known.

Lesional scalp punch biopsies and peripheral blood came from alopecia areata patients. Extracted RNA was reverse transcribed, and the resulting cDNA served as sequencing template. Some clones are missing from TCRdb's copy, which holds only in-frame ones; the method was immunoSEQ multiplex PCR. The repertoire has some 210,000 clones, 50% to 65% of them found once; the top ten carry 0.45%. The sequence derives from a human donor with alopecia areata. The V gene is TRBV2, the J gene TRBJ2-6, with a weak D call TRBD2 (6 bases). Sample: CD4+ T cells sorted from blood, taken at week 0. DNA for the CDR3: TGTGCCAGCAGTGTCGAGACTAGGTTGTCTGGGGCCAACGTCCTGACTTTC. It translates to CASSVETRLSGANVLTF.